This note documents a single TCR beta chain sequence. V shed 1 base and J shed 3 bases, with 6 bases lying between them. The CDR3 has 13 amino acids. The entry originates in a study of blood T cell repertoires in COVID-19. Some clones are missing from TCRdb's copy, which holds only in-frame ones; the method was immunoSEQ multiplex PCR. The table records roughly 120,000 clones, 85% to 90% of them present only once. This clonotype was sampled from an older woman with COVID-19, enrolled during active disease. The sample taken for sequencing was peripheral blood. The chain combines TRBV12-3 or TRBV12-4 with TRBJ1-1, with no clear D. CDR3 nucleotide sequence: TGTGCCAGCAGTTTAGTAAGAGACACTGAAGCTTTCTTT. Encoded protein: CASSLVRDTEAFF.